These 23 T cell receptor beta chains were all obtained from the same sample, sequenced in a study of blood T cell repertoires in COVID-19. Generated by immunoSEQ multiplex PCR, the TCRdb table keeps only in-frame clones and is missing some. The sample includes approximately 110,000 clones, roughly 88% seen only once; the top ten take roughly 4.9%. Sequencing was carried out using peripheral blood. Receptors originate from a human donor in a cohort sampled during active COVID-19.

This sequence joins TRBV9 and TRBJ2-7; unclear D gene. The CDR3 is 14 residues long. Trimming shortened V by 4 bases and J by 3 bases, and 14 bases separated the two germline ends. Germline V gene data show CDR1 as SGDLS and CDR2 as YYNGEE. CDR3 DNA: TGTGCCAGCAGCCACACAGAAGCCCTCTACGAGCAGTACTTC. Translation: CASSHTEALYEQYF.

V is TRBV30 and J is TRBJ1-6, with 9 bases aligning to TRBD1. V lost 5 bases, J lost 7 bases, and 3 bases stayed unmatched. Per germline, CDR1 GTSNPN and CDR2 SVGIG (reference sequence). There are 13 residues in the CDR3. The chain's CDR3 is CAWGGQGNSPLHF. The CDR3 nucleotides are TGTGCCTGGGGTGGACAGGGGAATTCACCCCTCCACTTT.

The rearrangement links TRBV9 to TRBJ1-3; 9 bases agree with TRBD1. Germline values: CDR1 SGDLS, CDR2 YYNGEE. With 5 bases clipped from V and 3 bases from J, the junction kept 9 bases outside the gene matches. The CDR3 consists of 16 residues. The CDR3 is CASSGQGLSDGNTIYF. CDR3 nucleotides: TGTGCCAGCAGTGGACAGGGGCTCTCTGATGGAAACACCATATATTTT.

V and J are TRBV5-1 and TRBJ2-7, with 15 bases identical to TRBD2. V dropped 4 bases and J dropped 5; count of bases not matched to a gene: 13. The CDR3 sequence is 18 residues long. The germline CDR1 and CDR2 sequences are SGHRS and YFSETQ. In DNA, the CDR3 is TGCGCCAGCAGCCCATGGACTAGCGGGAGGGCCGCTCTTCACGAGCAGTACTTC. Its translation: CASSPWTSGRAALHEQYF.

In regard to this clone: This sample includes further DNA sequences coding for the same CDR3. The chain carries TRBV18 and TRBJ2-1; unclear D gene. V lost 2 bases, J lost 3 bases, and 5 bases lay in between. The CDR3 totals 13 residues. The germline gives CDR1 KGHSH, CDR2 LQKENI. The CDR3 here is CASSPGGYNEQFF. The CDR3, as DNA: TGTGCCAGCTCACCAGGCGGCTACAATGAGCAGTTCTTC.

The chain carries TRBV5-6 and TRBJ2-5; the D gene is possibly TRBD2 (6 bases). CDR3 length: 15 residues. V was pared by 0 bases and J by 5 bases, with 14 bases between. Germline values: CDR1 SGHDT, CDR2 YYEEEE. CDR3 in DNA: TGTGCCAGCAGCTTGGTAGCGGCAGGGAGGGAGACCCAGTACTTC. This translates into CASSLVAAGRETQYF.

The chain couples TRBV19 to TRBJ2-5; 8 nucleotides line up with TRBD1. The CDR3 runs 13 residues. Germline V gene lookup returns CDR1 LNHDA and CDR2 SQIVND (reference sequence). J was trimmed by 5 bases and V by 4 bases; bases with no gene match: 3. The CDR3 bases are TGTGCCAGTAGTACCACAGGGGGTGAGACCCAGTACTTC. Translating gives CASSTTGGETQYF.

The chain's CDR3 is CASFQQVYNSPLHF. The CDR3 bases are TGTGCCAGCTTCCAACAGGTCTATAATTCACCCCTCCACTTT. The chain is built from TRBV2 and TRBJ1-6; D may be TRBD1 (5 bases). This CDR3 region has 14 residues. V was pared by 8 bases and J by 3 bases, with 11 bases between. CDR1 and CDR2 (germline): SNHLY, FYNNEI.

This chain links TRBV2 with TRBJ1-1; 9 bases align to TRBD1. CDR3 length: 14 amino acids. Per the germline V gene, CDR1 is SNHLY and CDR2 is FYNNEI. V trimming: 5 bases; J trimming: 11 bases; junction bases outside the gene matches: 12. The DNA for the CDR3 is TGTGCCAGCAGTCATACTACCGGACAGGGGACGGCTTTCTTT. Encoded protein: CASSHTTGQGTAFF.

V is TRBV3-1 (or the pseudogene TRBV3-2) and J is TRBJ2-2; tentative D call: TRBD1 (6 bases). V was clipped by 6 bases and J by 4 bases, with 15 bases between them. CDR3 length equals 15 residues. The germline gives CDR1 LGHDT, CDR2 YNNKEL (reference sequence). This CDR3 is CASRVNRVITGELFF. DNA of the CDR3: TGTGCCAGCAGAGTTAACAGGGTAATCACCGGGGAGCTGTTTTTT.

This chain uses TRBV7-9 with TRBJ2-7; TRBD2 aligns across 9 bases. This CDR3 comprises 11 residues. The ends lost 11 bases at V and 6 bases at J; junction bases unmatched: 5. Looked up from germline, CDR1 is SEHNR and CDR2 is FQNEAQ (reference sequence). DNA for the CDR3: TGTGCCGCCGAGCGGGGGGCCGAGCAGTACTTC. Translated, it gives CAAERGAEQYF.

The chain combines TRBV4-1 with TRBJ1-2; 11 bases are a match to TRBD1. Germline V gene data show CDR1 as MGHRA and CDR2 as YSYEKL. This CDR3 is built from 14 residues. The V gene end was trimmed by 5 bases and the J gene end by 4 bases; junction bases not matched to a gene: 3. The CDR3, as DNA: TGCGCCAGCAGCGACGGGACAGGGGGCTATGGCTACACCTTC. Residues: CASSDGTGGYGYTF.

V usage is TRBV27 and J usage is TRBJ2-7, with D uncertain. Between the trimmed V and J ends, which lost 7 bases and 0 bases, there was a span of 16 bases. There are 15 residues in the CDR3. Germline loops: CDR1 MNHEY, CDR2 SMNVEV (reference sequence). This CDR3 reads CASTRLNSSSYEQYF. The CDR3, as DNA: TGTGCCAGCACCAGACTCAATTCGAGCTCCTACGAGCAGTACTTC.

The chain links TRBV13 to TRBJ2-1, with 10 bases lining up with TRBD2. The junction had 1 base not matched to a gene; V was cut back by 4 bases and J by 1 base. Germline V lookup: CDR1 PRHDT, CDR2 FYEKMQ (reference sequence). This CDR3 comprises 15 residues. CDR3 in amino acids: CASSSSGSSYNEQFF. The CDR3, as DNA: TGTGCCAGCAGCTCTAGCGGGAGTTCCTACAATGAGCAGTTCTTC.

This sequence joins TRBV20-1 and TRBJ2-5; D unresolved. V was pared by 3 bases and J by 5 bases, with 10 bases between. The CDR3 has 12 amino acids. Germline values: CDR1 DFQATT, CDR2 SNEGSKA (reference sequence). The CDR3 spells CSASSGAETQYF. CDR3 sequence (DNA): TGCAGTGCTAGTTCAGGTGCGGAGACCCAGTACTTC.

This sequence joins TRBV18 and TRBJ2-1, with D maybe TRBD2 (5 bases). CDR3 length: 14 amino acids. Germline CDR1 KGHSH, CDR2 LQKENI. The V and J ends lost 2 bases and 3 bases respectively, with 8 bases between them. CDR3 coding DNA: TGTGCCAGCTCACCAGGACTTAACTACAATGAGCAGTTCTTC. The encoded protein is CASSPGLNYNEQFF. The variable domain in full, with the rest retrieved from reference TRBV18 and TRBJ2-1, is NAGVMQNPRHLVRRRGQEARLRCSPMKGHSHVYWYRQLPEEGLKFMVYLQKENIIDESGMPKERFSAEFPKEGPSILRIQQVVRGDSAAYFCASSPGLNYNEQFFGPGTRLTVL.

CDR3 sequence: CASSSSLYLSSYNEQFF. CDR3 sequence (DNA): TGTGCCAGTAGTTCCTCCCTCTACCTTAGCTCCTACAATGAGCAGTTCTTC. This chain connects TRBV19 to TRBJ2-1; unclear D gene. Germline lookup yields CDR1 LNHDA and CDR2 SQIVND (reference sequence). The CDR3 contains 17 residues. V gave up 5 bases and J gave up 0 bases, with 17 bases separating them.

The chain couples TRBV3-1 (or the pseudogene TRBV3-2) to TRBJ2-7; D is uncertain. The V end lost 3 bases, the J end lost 4 bases, and 10 bases lay between the germline ends. Germline V gene lookup returns CDR1 LGHDT and CDR2 YNNKEL (reference sequence). The CDR3 runs to 13 residues. CDR3 sequence reads: CASSHLKPYEQYF. The CDR3 DNA is TGTGCCAGCAGCCACCTAAAACCATACGAGCAGTACTTC.

V gene TRBV6-5 combines with J gene TRBJ2-3; TRBD2 matches at 8 bases. The CDR3 loop spans 15 amino acids. The germline V gene encodes CDR1 MNHEY and CDR2 SVGAGI. The V segment lost 7 bases and the J segment 2 bases; nucleotides outside the gene matches: 8. The CDR3: CASNTRTSPTDTQYF. The DNA for the CDR3 is TGTGCCAGCAACACCCGGACTAGCCCCACAGATACGCAGTATTTT.

This rearrangement joins TRBV2 to TRBJ1-1; 7 bases are a match to TRBD1. CDR3 length equals 14 residues. Germline loops: CDR1 SNHLY, CDR2 FYNNEI. V gave up 6 bases and J gave up 1 base; unmatched junction bases: 5. The CDR3 DNA sequence: TGTGCCAGCAGGTTTGGGACAGAGAACACTGAAGCTTTCTTT. Encoded protein: CASRFGTENTEAFF.

The chain has TRBV6-6 and TRBJ2-7; the match to TRBD2 covers 8 bases. There are 15 residues in the CDR3. With 5 bases clipped from V and 3 bases from J, the junction kept 9 bases outside the gene matches. In germline, CDR1 is MNHNY, CDR2 SVGAGI (reference sequence). The CDR3 coding sequence is TGTGCCAGCAGTCTCGTTAGTAGCGGGATCTACGAGCAGTACTTC. Amino acid sequence: CASSLVSSGIYEQYF.

The rearrangement links TRBV2 to TRBJ1-4, with no clear D. The germline V gene encodes CDR1 SNHLY and CDR2 FYNNEI. This CDR3 contains 15 residues. With 1 base removed from V and 4 bases from J, the gap between germline ends came to 10 bases. CDR3 amino acids: CASSEVPLGNEKLFF. The CDR3 DNA reads TGTGCCAGCAGTGAAGTTCCCCTAGGTAATGAAAAACTGTTTTTT.

The rearrangement uses TRBV5-8 and TRBJ2-7; 7 bases are shared with TRBD1. Per the germline V gene, CDR1 is SGHTS and CDR2 is YDEGEE. The CDR3 spans 14 residues. Losses at the gene ends were 4 bases for V and 2 bases for J; bases not matched to a gene: 6. The CDR3 DNA reads as TGTGCCAGCAGCAAACAACAGGGGCCCTACGAGCAGTACTTC. Protein sequence: CASSKQQGPYEQYF.